Presented here are 27 T cell receptor beta chains from one specimen sequenced in a study of T cell responses to AZD1222 COVID-19 vaccine listed by TCRdb under 2021. Explained via the paper, the time point label denotes: about 28 days (+/-7) after the second vaccine dose. Library preparation used the immunoSEQ multiplex PCR assay. TCRdb's version of the immuneACCESS table is confined to in-frame rearrangements and falls short of the full clone set. An unresolved V gene accounts for under half of the shortfall where checked; the remainder is of unknown origin. The sample contains roughly 96,000 clones, 70% to 90% of them found a single time. 9.5% to 13% of the sample comes from the top ten. Here the sequenced sample was peripheral blood, taken 28 days after the second AZD1222 dose. Receptors were obtained from an adult who received the AZD1222 COVID-19 vaccine.

The rearrangement links TRBV6-1 to TRBJ1-2; possible D gene TRBD1, 5 bases. This CDR3 has 16 residues. Germline CDR1 MNHNS, CDR2 SASEGT. Trimming pared 3 bases from V and 1 base from J, leaving 15 bases between. The CDR3 DNA reads as TGTGCCAGCAGTGAGACTTATGGGGCTGATAACTATGGCTACACCTTC. It specifies CASSETYGADNYGYTF.

The chain uses TRBV18 and TRBJ2-1, with TRBD2 matching over 7 bases. Germline CDR1 reads KGHSH; CDR2 reads LQKENI. V lost 6 bases, J lost 1 base, and 9 bases stayed unmatched. CDR3 length equals 16 residues. CDR3 DNA sequence: TGTGCCAGCTCCCGAGGCGGGAGTATGTCCTACAATGAGCAGTTCTTC. It translates to CASSRGGSMSYNEQFF.

Only a few counts were recorded for this clone. The genes are TRBV6-1 and TRBJ2-7, with 12 bases fitting TRBD2. The germline V gene encodes CDR1 MNHNS and CDR2 SASEGT. The junction had 6 bases not matched to a gene; V was cut back by 3 bases and J by 0 bases. The CDR3 sequence is 17 residues long. CDR3 in amino acids: CASSERTSGEYSYEQYF. For the CDR3, the DNA is TGTGCCAGCAGTGAGCGGACTAGCGGGGAGTACTCCTACGAGCAGTACTTC.

The genes are TRBV5-8 and TRBJ1-2, with TRBD1 matching over 7 bases. In germline, CDR1 is SGHTS, CDR2 YDEGEE. The CDR3 is 14 residues long. Trimming at V came to 2 bases and at J to 5 bases, leaving 6 bases not matched to a gene. The DNA of the CDR3 is TGTGCCAGCAGCTTCAAGACAGGGAATTATGGCTACACCTTC. Protein: CASSFKTGNYGYTF.

The chain couples TRBV4-1 to TRBJ1-3; D perhaps matches TRBD1 (5 bases). CDR3 length: 17 residues. CDR1 is MGHRA, CDR2 YSYEKL, per germline. V gave up 4 bases and J gave up 2 bases, with 18 bases separating them. The DNA of the CDR3 is TGCGCCAGCAGCCCCGCTGGTGGGCAGGGTACTGGAAACACCATATATTTT. It is translated as CASSPAGGQGTGNTIYF.

The count of this clone is one. The chain uses TRBV5-1 and TRBJ2-1; 7 bases match TRBD1. CDR1 is SGHRS and CDR2 is YFSETQ in the germline V gene. The CDR3 spans 11 residues. The V segment lost 3 bases and the J segment 14 bases; nucleotides outside the gene matches: 5. The CDR3 DNA is TGCGCCAGCAGCTCCAACAGGGGAGAGTTCTTC. Amino acids: CASSSNRGEFF.

The chain uses TRBV6-1 and TRBJ2-7; D is unclear. The germline gives CDR1 MNHNS, CDR2 SASEGT. The CDR3 is 14 residues long. Between the trimmed V and J ends, which lost 0 bases and 5 bases, there was a span of 11 bases. CDR3 sequence: CASSEASGANEQYF. The CDR3 DNA follows: TGTGCCAGCAGTGAAGCATCAGGCGCGAACGAGCAGTACTTC.

The rearrangement links TRBV6-5 to TRBJ2-7, with no clear D. Per the germline V gene, CDR1 is MNHEY and CDR2 is SVGAGI. This CDR3 is built from 11 residues. Trimming removed 6 bases from V and 5 bases from J, with 8 bases in between. The CDR3 bases are TGTGCCAGCAGCCCCACCCACGAGCAGTACTTC. Translation gives CASSPTHEQYF.

The gene calls are TRBV18 and TRBJ2-2; 7 bases fit TRBD2. Trimming took 3 bases from V and 3 from J; bases not matched to a gene: 7. This CDR3 region has 16 residues. Germline CDR1 KGHSH, CDR2 LQKENI. CDR3: CASSPTSLADTGELFF. CDR3 DNA: TGTGCCAGCTCACCTACGAGTCTAGCGGACACCGGGGAGCTGTTTTTT.

V usage is TRBV11-3 and J usage is TRBJ2-7, with D perhaps TRBD1 (5 bases). Between the trimmed V and J ends, which lost 3 bases and 9 bases, there was a span of 15 bases. The germline CDR1 and CDR2 sequences are SGHNT and YENEEA. The CDR3 contains 13 residues. CDR3 coding DNA: TGTGCCAGCAGCTTCGGCGTTGGAGACAGGCAGTACTTC. This encodes CASSFGVGDRQYF.

The chain couples TRBV28 to TRBJ2-7, with TRBD1 identical over 11 bases. The germline gives CDR1 MDHEN, CDR2 SYDVKM. The CDR3 covers 13 residues. The ends lost 4 bases at V and 6 bases at J; junction bases unmatched: 2. CDR3 residues: CASSSGQGGEQYF. In nucleotides, the CDR3 is TGTGCCAGCAGTTCGGGACAGGGGGGCGAGCAGTACTTC.

The chain joins TRBV9 to TRBJ2-1; D is possibly TRBD2 (5 bases). Germline-derived CDR1 and CDR2 are SGDLS and YYNGEE. The germline V and J ends were trimmed by 0 bases and 2 bases, with 15 bases remaining between them. CDR3 size: 17 residues. The CDR3 DNA follows: TGTGCCAGCAGCGTAGCCCCAGGAGCGGAACCCTACAATGAGCAGTTCTTC. It translates to CASSVAPGAEPYNEQFF. The full variable domain, completed using reference TRBV9 and TRBJ2-1, is DSGVTQTPKHLITATGQRVTLRCSPRSGDLSVYWYQQSLDQGLQFLIQYYNGEERAKGNILERFSAQQFPDLHSELNLSSLELGDSALYFCASSVAPGAEPYNEQFFGPGTRLTVL.

This clone showed up just a few times. The chain links TRBV11-2 to TRBJ1-1, with D perhaps matching TRBD1 (6 bases). The V gene lost 5 bases and the J gene lost 2 bases, with 9 bases spanning the gap. CDR3 length equals 13 residues. Germline-derived CDR1 and CDR2 are SGHAT and FQNNGV. CDR3 region: CASSQQGNTEAFF. In DNA, the CDR3 is TGTGCCAGCAGCCAACAGGGAAACACTGAAGCTTTCTTT.

The rearrangement uses TRBV3-1 (or the pseudogene TRBV3-2) and TRBJ1-5; D unclear. This CDR3 comprises 15 residues. V was trimmed by 1 base and J by 1 base, leaving 8 bases between them. Per the germline V gene, CDR1 is LGHDT and CDR2 is YNNKEL (reference sequence). CDR3 DNA sequence: TGTGCCAGCAGCCAAGGAGGTAAGAGCAATCAGCCCCAGCATTTT. This translates into CASSQGGKSNQPQHF.

In its sample, this clone was seen a few times. This chain links TRBV6-1 with TRBJ1-6; D is undetermined. Deletions cut 3 bases from V and 6 bases from J, with 9 bases between. Germline V CDR1 and CDR2: MNHNS, SASEGT. The CDR3 length is 14 residues. The CDR3 spells CASSDPYGNSPLHF. For the CDR3, the DNA is TGTGCCAGCAGTGACCCCTATGGTAATTCACCCCTCCACTTT.

V usage is TRBV5-1 and J usage is TRBJ2-1, with unresolved D. Looked up from germline, CDR1 is SGHRS and CDR2 is YFSETQ. The CDR3 consists of 15 residues. Trimming removed 4 bases at V and 0 bases at J, with 11 bases between. The DNA for the CDR3 is TGCGCCAGCAGCCAAGACTTAGGCTCCTACAATGAGCAGTTCTTC. This gives the protein CASSQDLGSYNEQFF.

CDR3 residues: CASSPWGRYPEKLFF. In DNA, the CDR3 is TGTGCCAGCAGCCCCTGGGGTCGCTATCCAGAAAAACTGTTTTTT. The rearrangement links TRBV27 to TRBJ1-4; D uncertain. Trimming took 6 bases from V and 8 from J, leaving 19 bases between them. The CDR3 has 15 amino acids. Germline V gene lookup returns CDR1 MNHEY and CDR2 SMNVEV (reference sequence).

As DNA, the CDR3 is TGTGCCTGGAGTGTACTGGCAGGGGGGGACAATGAGCAGTTCTTC. It specifies CAWSVLAGGDNEQFF. V usage is TRBV30 and J usage is TRBJ2-1; D may match TRBD1 or TRBD2 (7 bases each). The CDR3 has 15 amino acids. V was pared by 0 bases and J by 5 bases, with 14 bases between. CDR1 is GTSNPN, CDR2 SVGIG, per germline (reference sequence).

The rearrangement joins TRBV11-2 to TRBJ2-7, with 13 bases aligning to TRBD2. The J segment lost 4 bases and the V segment lost 1 base, leaving 4 bases of the junction unmatched. The CDR3 covers 16 residues. Germline CDR1 reads SGHAT; CDR2 reads FQNNGV. The DNA of the CDR3 is TGTGCCAGCAGCTTAGCTACTAGCGGGAGGGGTTACGAGCAGTACTTC. It translates to CASSLATSGRGYEQYF.

The V call is TRBV4-1, the J call TRBJ2-7, with D perhaps TRBD1 (5 bases). The CDR3 runs 14 residues. Germline assignment: CDR1 MGHRA and CDR2 YSYEKL. The germline V and J ends were trimmed by 4 bases and 3 bases, with 13 bases remaining between them. The DNA of the CDR3 is TGCGCCAGCAGCCCCAACCAGGGAATCTACGAGCAGTACTTC. Translated, it gives CASSPNQGIYEQYF.

The chain joins TRBV19 to TRBJ2-1; D uncertain. V lost 4 bases to trimming and J lost 5 bases, with 15 bases between them. Germline lookup yields CDR1 LNHDA and CDR2 SQIVND (reference sequence). This CDR3 has 15 residues. CDR3 DNA: TGTGCCAGTAGTACACCACCAGGTGGGAACAATGAGCAGTTCTTC. Translated, it gives CASSTPPGGNNEQFF.

Note on this clone: At one end, the junction sequence differs from germline, possibly due to a read error. The chain links TRBV7-7 to TRBJ1-3, with D uncertain. Germline CDR1 is SSHAT and CDR2 is FNYEAQ (reference sequence). The CDR3 extends over 16 amino acids. The DNA of the CDR3 is TGTGCTAGCAGCTTAAGAGATCGAGACTCTGGAAACACCATATATTTT. Translating it yields CASSLRDRDSGNTIYF.

V gene TRBV5-1 combines with J gene TRBJ2-7; TRBD1 matches at 9 bases. CDR1 is SGHRS, CDR2 YFSETQ, per germline. V was pared by 2 bases and J by 0 bases, with 6 bases of the junction left unmatched. The CDR3 is made up of 16 amino acids. Here the CDR3 reads CASSFFGTGLSYEQYF. The CDR3 DNA is TGCGCCAGCAGCTTTTTCGGGACAGGGCTCTCCTACGAGCAGTACTTC.

The rearrangement uses TRBV30 and TRBJ1-3; D is unclear. The germline CDR1 and CDR2 sequences are GTSNPN and SVGIG (reference sequence). The CDR3 has 13 residues. The V gene lost 3 bases and the J gene lost 0 bases, with 6 bases spanning the gap. The CDR3 spells CAWSPGSGNTIYF. The CDR3 bases are TGTGCCTGGAGCCCTGGCTCTGGAAACACCATATATTTT.

The chain combines TRBV7-2 with TRBJ2-7, with TRBD2 matching over 10 bases. There are 14 residues in the CDR3. From germline, CDR1 is SGHTA and CDR2 FQGNSA. The V and J ends lost 4 bases and 2 bases, in that order; junction bases with no gene match: 2. CDR3 loop: CASSSGLAPYEQYF. The CDR3, as DNA: TGTGCCAGCAGCTCGGGACTAGCGCCCTACGAGCAGTACTTC.

The chain recombines TRBV28 with TRBJ1-2; TRBD1 agrees at 9 bases. From germline, CDR1 is MDHEN and CDR2 SYDVKM. CDR3 length: 14 amino acids. V was clipped by 5 bases and J by 4 bases; unmatched bases: 5. CDR3 DNA sequence: TGTGCCAGCAGTACCGGACAGGGGATCTATGGCTACACCTTC. Its translation is CASSTGQGIYGYTF.

This clone was observed a single time. The CDR3 spells CASSQPGQAASYEQYF. In DNA form, the CDR3 reads TGCGCCAGCAGCCAACCTGGACAGGCGGCATCCTACGAGCAGTACTTC. This sequence joins TRBV4-1 and TRBJ2-7; 7 nucleotides agree with TRBD1. The CDR3 contains 16 residues. The junction had 8 bases not matched to a gene; V was cut back by 2 bases and J by 1 base. CDR1 is MGHRA, CDR2 YSYEKL, per germline.